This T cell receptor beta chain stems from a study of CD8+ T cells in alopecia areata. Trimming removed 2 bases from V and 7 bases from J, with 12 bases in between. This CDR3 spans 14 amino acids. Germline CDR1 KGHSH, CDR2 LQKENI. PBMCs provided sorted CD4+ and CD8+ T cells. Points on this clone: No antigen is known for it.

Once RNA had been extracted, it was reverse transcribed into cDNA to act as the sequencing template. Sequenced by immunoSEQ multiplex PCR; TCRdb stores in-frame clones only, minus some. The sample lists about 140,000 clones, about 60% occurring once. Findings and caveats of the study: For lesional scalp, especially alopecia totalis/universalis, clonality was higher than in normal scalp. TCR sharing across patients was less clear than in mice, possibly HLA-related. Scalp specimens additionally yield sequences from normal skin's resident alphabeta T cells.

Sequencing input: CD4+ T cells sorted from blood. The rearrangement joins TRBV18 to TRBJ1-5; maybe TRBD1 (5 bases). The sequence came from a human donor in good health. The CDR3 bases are TGTGCCAGCTCACCAGGGTTGGGGGAGCAGCCCCAGCATTTT. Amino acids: CASSPGLGEQPQHF.